The next 17 T cell receptor beta chains were all read from a single sample in a study of CD8+CD57+ T cells in acquired aplastic anemia. Genomic DNA templated the TCR beta VDJ and CDR3 profiling. TCRdb analysed the reads with MiXCR anew, one entry per CDR3 protein. The data hold some 170,000 distinct CDR3 sequences, with around 60% observed a single time. By flow cytometry, patients selected for sequencing had shown an expansion of CD8+CD57+ cells. The sample was sorted CD4+, CD8+, or CD8+CD57+ T cells (not recorded which) from PBMCs. These TCRs come from a human donor with aplastic anemia.

Of note for this clonotype: Lacking the conserved final phenylalanine or tryptophan, this CDR3 likely reflects a read error. The CDR3 protein is CAISEGGVQETQYL. CDR3 nucleotides: TGTGCCATTAGTGAGGGGGGAGTCCAAGAGACCCAGTACCTC. V and J are TRBV10-3 and TRBJ2-5; D possibly matches TRBD1 or TRBD2 (6 bases each). The CDR3 covers 14 residues. Germline V lookup: CDR1 ENHRY, CDR2 SYGVKD.

The gene calls are TRBV10-3 and TRBJ2-5, with TRBD2 matching 9 bases. This CDR3 spans 15 amino acids. The germline gives CDR1 ENHRY, CDR2 SYGVKD. The ends lost 0 bases at V and 2 bases at J; junction bases unmatched: 1. CDR3: CAISESAGGQETQYF. As DNA, the CDR3 is TGTGCCATCAGTGAGTCAGCGGGGGGACAAGAGACCCAGTACTTC.

This chain links TRBV7-3 with TRBJ1-4; TRBD1 might be the D (6 bases). The V end lost 10 bases, the J end lost 4 bases, and 31 bases lay between the germline ends. The CDR3 spans 19 residues. Germline V gene lookup returns CDR1 SGHTA and CDR2 FQGTGA. CDR3 protein: CANHMGYWGEGVNNEKLFF. The CDR3 DNA reads TGTGCCAACCACATGGGGTATTGGGGCGAGGGGGTAAATAATGAAAAACTGTTTTTT.

The V and J genes are TRBV5-6 and TRBJ2-7, with D perhaps TRBD2 (5 bases). The CDR3 runs to 14 residues. V was trimmed by 0 bases and J by 3 bases, leaving 10 bases between them. Germline values: CDR1 SGHDT, CDR2 YYEEEE. The CDR3 nucleotides are TGTGCCAGCAGCTTGGGGGGAGCATTCTACGAGCAGTACTTC. It is translated as CASSLGGAFYEQYF.

A note on this clonotype: As the CDR3 is not closed by the conserved phenylalanine or tryptophan, this likely results from a read error. This chain joins TRBV20-1 and TRBJ2-7; D unclear. CDR3 length equals 13 residues. Germline CDR1 and CDR2: DFQATT and SNEGSKA (reference sequence). The CDR3: CSAPLDGSYDQYL. The DNA for the CDR3 is TGCAGTGCCCCCCTGGACGGTTCCTACGATCAGTACCTC.

This clonotype has a handful of counts. The rearrangement links TRBV5-1 to TRBJ2-7; no reliable D call. Germline V gene data show CDR1 as SGHRS and CDR2 as YFSETQ. The germline V and J ends were trimmed by 1 base and 0 bases, with 8 bases remaining between them. The CDR3 length is 14 residues. In DNA form, the CDR3 reads TGCGCCAGCAGCTTGCCGTCGAGCTCCTACGAGCAGTACTTC. Amino acids: CASSLPSSSYEQYF.

V gene TRBV5-1 combines with J gene TRBJ1-4; 7 nucleotides agree with TRBD1. This CDR3 contains 17 residues. V dropped 0 bases and J dropped 8; count of bases not matched to a gene: 13. From germline, CDR1 is SGHRS and CDR2 YFSETQ. CDR3 sequence: CASSLAGVRGGVEKLFF. The DNA for the CDR3 is TGCGCCAGCAGCTTGGCCGGAGTCAGGGGGGGAGTGGAAAAACTGTTTTTT.

With respect to this clonotype: At one end, the junction sequence differs from germline, possibly due to a read error. The gene calls are TRBV19 and TRBJ1-6; D gene uncertain. Germline assignment: CDR1 LNHDA and CDR2 SQIVND (reference sequence). The CDR3 is 12 amino acids. DNA of the CDR3: TGTGCCAGTAGTGGGCGGGATTCACCCCACCACTTT. Translating gives CASSGRDSPHHF.

V is TRBV12-3 or TRBV12-4 and J is TRBJ2-5; no clear D. CDR3 size: 14 residues. V gave up 6 bases and J gave up 13 bases, with 24 bases separating them. CDR3 in amino acids: CASSPPLGPEDRYF. The CDR3 bases are TGTGCCAGCAGCCCACCCCTAGGCCCCGAAGACCGGTACTTC.

The chain carries TRBV2 and TRBJ1-4, with 8 bases fitting TRBD1. The germline CDR1 and CDR2 sequences are SNHLY and FYNNEI. The junction had 4 bases not matched to a gene; V was cut back by 3 bases and J by 7 bases. This CDR3 spans 14 amino acids. CDR3 in amino acids: CASSDNRGAEKLFF. CDR3 coding DNA: TGTGCCAGCAGTGATAACAGGGGGGCTGAAAAACTGTTTTTT.

The V call is TRBV29-1, the J call TRBJ1-1, with D possibly matching TRBD1 (6 bases). Trimming took off 3 bases at V and 2 bases at J, with 16 bases between the two ends. CDR1 and CDR2 (germline): SQVTM, ANQGSEA. The CDR3 extends over 15 amino acids. The CDR3 loop reads CSVEVGRGTNTEAFF. The CDR3 nucleotides read TGCAGCGTTGAGGTGGGCAGGGGCACTAACACTGAAGCTTTCTTT.

A note on this clonotype: At one boundary the junction diverges from the germline segment, which might be a read error. The V gene is TRBV6-5, the J gene TRBJ2-7, with 14 positions matching TRBD2. The CDR3 runs 15 residues. The germline gives CDR1 MNHEY, CDR2 SVGAGI. The CDR3 loop reads CAISSGGLAGVGQYF. In DNA form, the CDR3 reads TGTGCCATCAGTAGTGGGGGACTAGCGGGAGTGGGGCAGTACTTC.

This sequence joins TRBV7-8 and TRBJ2-7, with a weak D call TRBD1 (5 bases). The length of the CDR3 is 15 residues. Germline V gives CDR1 SGHVS, CDR2 FQNEAQ. Trimming took off 1 base at V and 3 bases at J, with 13 bases between the two ends. CDR3 coding DNA: TGTGCCAGCAGCTTAGGGGGCAGTGAATTCTACGAGCAGTACTTC. Protein product: CASSLGGSEFYEQYF.

The V gene is TRBV12-3 or TRBV12-4, the J gene TRBJ1-1, with 7 nucleotides matching TRBD1. The CDR3 is 16 amino acids. V shed 3 bases and J 4 bases; nucleotides not matched to a gene: 11. CDR3 in DNA: TGTGCCAGCAGTTTCACAGGGGACCCCCGCCGCACTGAAGCTTTCTTT. This codes for CASSFTGDPRRTEAFF.

In this sample, this clonotype turned up a few times. In nucleotides, the CDR3 is TGCGCCAGCAGCCAAGCTACAGGGGATAATTCACCCCTCCACTTT. Translated, it gives CASSQATGDNSPLHF. The chain uses TRBV4-3 and TRBJ1-6, with 7 positions matching TRBD1. The CDR3 has 15 amino acids. The V gene end was trimmed by 1 base and the J gene end by 5 bases; junction bases not matched to a gene: 2. Per the germline V gene, CDR1 is LGHNA and CDR2 is YSLEER.

The V call is TRBV20-1, the J call TRBJ1-5; D not resolved. This CDR3 spans 13 amino acids. Trimming pared 1 base from V and 5 bases from J, leaving 9 bases between. Looked up from germline, CDR1 is DFQATT and CDR2 is SNEGSKA (reference sequence). The CDR3 region is CSARGSADQPQHF. The CDR3 region has the DNA TGCAGTGCTAGAGGGTCAGCCGATCAGCCCCAGCATTTT.

This clonotype was observed at least ten times. This chain joins TRBV6-6 and TRBJ1-5, with no clear D. V gave up 4 bases and J gave up 5 bases, with 18 bases separating them. The CDR3 length is 16 residues. Germline loops: CDR1 MNHNY, CDR2 SVGAGI (reference sequence). The CDR3 protein is CASSSLRGGEYQPQHF. CDR3 coding DNA: TGTGCCAGCAGTTCACTACGGGGTGGGGAATATCAGCCCCAGCATTTT.